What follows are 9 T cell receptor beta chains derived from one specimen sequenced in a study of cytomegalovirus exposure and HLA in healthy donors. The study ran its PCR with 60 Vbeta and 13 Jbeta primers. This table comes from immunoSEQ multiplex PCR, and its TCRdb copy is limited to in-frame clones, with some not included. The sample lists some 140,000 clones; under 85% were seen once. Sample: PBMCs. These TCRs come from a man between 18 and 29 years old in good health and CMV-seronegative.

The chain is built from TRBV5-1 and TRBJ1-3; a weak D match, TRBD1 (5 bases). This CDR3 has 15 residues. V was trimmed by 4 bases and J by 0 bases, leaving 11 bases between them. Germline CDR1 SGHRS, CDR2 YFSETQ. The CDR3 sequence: CASSAEGTSGNTIYF. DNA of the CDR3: TGCGCCAGCAGCGCGGAGGGGACCTCTGGAAACACCATATATTTT. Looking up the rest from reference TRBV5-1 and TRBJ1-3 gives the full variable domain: KAGVTQTPRYLIKTRGQQVTLSCSPISGHRSVSWYQQTPGQGLQFLFEYFSETQRNKGNFPGRFSGRQFSNSRSEMNVSTLELGDSALYLCASSAEGTSGNTIYFGEGSWLTVV.

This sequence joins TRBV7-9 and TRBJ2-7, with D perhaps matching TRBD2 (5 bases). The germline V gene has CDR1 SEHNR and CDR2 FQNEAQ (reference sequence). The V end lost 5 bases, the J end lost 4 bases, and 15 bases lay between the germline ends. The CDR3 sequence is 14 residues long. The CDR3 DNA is TGTGCCAGCAGCCGAGCGGCAGATTATTACGAGCAGTACTTC. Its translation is CASSRAADYYEQYF.

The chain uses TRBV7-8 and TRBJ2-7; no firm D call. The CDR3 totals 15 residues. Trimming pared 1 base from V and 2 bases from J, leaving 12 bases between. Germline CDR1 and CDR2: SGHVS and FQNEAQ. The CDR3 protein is CASSLVNEQPYEQYF. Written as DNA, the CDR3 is TGTGCCAGCAGCTTAGTAAATGAACAGCCCTACGAGCAGTACTTC. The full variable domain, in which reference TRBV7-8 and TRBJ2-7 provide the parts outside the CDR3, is GAGVSQSPRYKVAKRGQDVALRCDPISGHVSLFWYQQALGQGPEFLTYFQNEAQLDKSGLPSDRFFAERPEGSVSTLKIQRTQQEDSAVYLCASSLVNEQPYEQYFGPGTRLTVT.

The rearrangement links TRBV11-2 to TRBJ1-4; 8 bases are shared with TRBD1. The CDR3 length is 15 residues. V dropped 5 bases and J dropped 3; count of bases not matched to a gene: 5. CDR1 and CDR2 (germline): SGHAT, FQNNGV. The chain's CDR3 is CASSPPDRANEKLFF. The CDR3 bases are TGTGCCAGCAGCCCGCCGGACAGGGCTAATGAAAAACTGTTTTTT.

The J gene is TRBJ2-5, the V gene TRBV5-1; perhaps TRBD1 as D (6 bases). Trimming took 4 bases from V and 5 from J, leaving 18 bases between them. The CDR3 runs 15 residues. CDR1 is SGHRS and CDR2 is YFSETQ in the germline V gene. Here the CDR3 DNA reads TGCGCCAGCAGCCTAGGGGGAGCATTCCGGGAGACCCAGTACTTC. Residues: CASSLGGAFRETQYF.

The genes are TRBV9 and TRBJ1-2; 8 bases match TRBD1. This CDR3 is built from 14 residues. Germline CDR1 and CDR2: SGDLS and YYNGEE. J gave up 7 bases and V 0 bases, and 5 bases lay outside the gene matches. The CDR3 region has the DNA TGTGCCAGCAGCGTAGCAGGGGGCAGTGGTGGCTACACCTTC. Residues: CASSVAGGSGGYTF.

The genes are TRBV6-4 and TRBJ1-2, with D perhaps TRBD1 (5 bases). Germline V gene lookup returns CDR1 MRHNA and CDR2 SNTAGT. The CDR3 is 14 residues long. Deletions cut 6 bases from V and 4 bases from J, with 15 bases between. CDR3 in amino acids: CASSPDSTLYGYTF. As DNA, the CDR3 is TGTGCCAGCAGCCCCGACAGTACCCTCTATGGCTACACCTTC.

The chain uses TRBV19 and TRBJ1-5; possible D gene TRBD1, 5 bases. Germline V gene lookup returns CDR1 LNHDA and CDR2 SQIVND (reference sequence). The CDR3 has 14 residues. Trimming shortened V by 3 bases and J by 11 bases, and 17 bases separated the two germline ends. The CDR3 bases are TGTGCCAGTAGTATGGCCAGGGTCCTTTCGGCCCAGCATTTT. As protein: CASSMARVLSAQHF.

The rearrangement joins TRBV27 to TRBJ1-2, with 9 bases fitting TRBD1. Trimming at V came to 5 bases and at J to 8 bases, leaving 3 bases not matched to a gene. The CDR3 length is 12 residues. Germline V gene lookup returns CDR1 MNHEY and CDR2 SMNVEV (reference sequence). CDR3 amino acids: CASSHRGRGYTF. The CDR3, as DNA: TGTGCCAGCAGTCACAGGGGGCGAGGCTACACCTTC.